This TCR beta chain appears in the sequencing data of a study of tumor-infiltrating lymphocytes in localized non-small cell lung cancer. On the study more broadly: Several tumor histologies, both smoking statuses, and some post-neoadjuvant chemotherapy samples were included. General study points: Available tissue quantity limited TCR sequencing to a patient subset. No T-cell fraction difference was seen between IM1 and IM2 tumors. Higher tumor T cell infiltration than in uninvolved lung was supported by TCRbeta sequencing.

A word on this clone: The target antigen is unknown.

This table comes from immunoSEQ multiplex PCR, and its TCRdb copy is limited to in-frame clones, with some not included. In the table there are under 7,000 clones, 75% to 85% of which are singletons. The V end lost 3 bases, the J end lost 6 bases, and 18 bases lay between the germline ends. CDR3 length: 15 residues. In germline, CDR1 is SGHVS, CDR2 FQNEAQ. The clonotype comes from a human donor with non-small cell lung cancer. Sequencing was carried out using uninvolved lung tissue not adjacent to the tumor. The chain has TRBV7-8 and TRBJ2-7; a weak D match, TRBD1 (6 bases). CDR3 region: CASSFQSNRAGEQYF. In nucleotides, the CDR3 is TGTGCCAGCAGCTTCCAGTCCAACAGGGCGGGCGAGCAGTACTTC.